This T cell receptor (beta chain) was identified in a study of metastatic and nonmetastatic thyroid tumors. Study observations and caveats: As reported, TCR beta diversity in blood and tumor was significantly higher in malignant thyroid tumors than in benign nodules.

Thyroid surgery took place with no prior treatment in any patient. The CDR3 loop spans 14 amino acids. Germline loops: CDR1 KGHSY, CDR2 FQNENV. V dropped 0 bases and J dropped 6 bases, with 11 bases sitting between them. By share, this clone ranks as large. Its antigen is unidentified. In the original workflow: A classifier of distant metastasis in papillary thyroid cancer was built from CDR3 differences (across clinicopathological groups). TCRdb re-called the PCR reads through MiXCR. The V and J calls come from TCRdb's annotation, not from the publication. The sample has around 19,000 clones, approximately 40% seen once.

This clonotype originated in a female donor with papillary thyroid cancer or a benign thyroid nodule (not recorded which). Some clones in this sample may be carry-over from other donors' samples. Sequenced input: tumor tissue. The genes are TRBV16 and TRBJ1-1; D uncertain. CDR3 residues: CASSQSGVTSEAFF. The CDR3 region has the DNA TGTGCCAGCAGCCAATCAGGCGTTACGTCTGAAGCTTTCTTT.